Listed here are 20 T cell receptor beta chains from one sample, sequenced in a study of T cells in localized non-small cell lung cancer. Profiling relied on immunoSEQ multiplex PCR, and the TCRdb table lists in-frame clones only, not all of them. The data show 25,000 or so clones, 70% to 90% seen once. The starting material was peripheral blood, obtained before any cancer treatment. The receptors stem from a female donor older than 55 with stage I lung adenocarcinoma.

This clone was seen a handful of times. This chain links TRBV28 with TRBJ1-1; tentative D call: TRBD1 (6 bases). The CDR3 contains 13 residues. CDR1 is MDHEN, CDR2 SYDVKM, per germline. V lost 8 bases and J 0 bases, leaving 10 bases between the germline ends. In nucleotides, the CDR3 is TGTGCCAGCTCCCAGGGGATGAACACTGAAGCTTTCTTT. Translated: CASSQGMNTEAFF.

This clone occurred once. The chain uses TRBV30 and TRBJ1-2, with D maybe TRBD1 (6 bases). The CDR3 runs 14 residues. CDR1 and CDR2 from the germline V gene are GTSNPN and SVGIG (reference sequence). Trimming cost V 2 bases and J 0 bases, with 10 bases left between them. In nucleotides, the CDR3 is TGTGCCTGGAGTCACAGGGTGACTAACTATGGCTACACCTTC. This codes for CAWSHRVTNYGYTF.

The DNA for the CDR3 is TGTGCCAGCAGCTTAACGGCCACTATGAACACTGAAGCTTTCTTT. It specifies CASSLTATMNTEAFF. The V call is TRBV7-3, the J call TRBJ1-1; D is undetermined. Trimming shortened V by 0 bases and J by 0 bases, and 8 bases separated the two germline ends. CDR3 length equals 15 residues. The germline V gene encodes CDR1 SGHTA and CDR2 FQGTGA.

V gene TRBV11-3 combines with J gene TRBJ1-1; D not certain. Germline assignment: CDR1 SGHNT and CDR2 YENEEA. The CDR3 loop spans 14 amino acids. The V end lost 4 bases, the J end lost 3 bases, and 12 bases lay between the germline ends. Here the CDR3 reads CASSSALGDTEAFF. CDR3 DNA: TGTGCCAGCAGCTCGGCCCTGGGCGACACTGAAGCTTTCTTT.

This clone has more than one count but fewer than ten. The genes are TRBV7-2 and TRBJ2-7; tentatively, D is TRBD2 (6 bases). The V gene lost 5 bases and the J gene lost 7 bases, with 15 bases spanning the gap. Germline V gene data show CDR1 as SGHTA and CDR2 as FQGNSA. This CDR3 has 13 amino acids. In DNA form, the CDR3 reads TGTGCCAGCAGCCCCAGGAGGGCAGGTGAGCAGTACTTC. It translates to CASSPRRAGEQYF.

J is TRBJ1-1 and V is TRBV5-6; no clear D. The germline V gene has CDR1 SGHDT and CDR2 YYEEEE. The CDR3 is 14 residues long. V was clipped by 1 base and J by 0 bases, with 7 bases between them. CDR3 sequence reads: CASSLYRLNTEAFF. The CDR3 DNA reads TGTGCCAGCAGCTTGTACAGACTGAACACTGAAGCTTTCTTT.

CDR3 DNA: TGTGCCTGGAGCCAGGAGAACACTGAAGCTTTCTTT. This gives the protein CAWSQENTEAFF. V gene TRBV30 combines with J gene TRBJ1-1; no clear D. Germline-derived CDR1 and CDR2 are GTSNPN and SVGIG (reference sequence). There are 12 residues in the CDR3. V lost 3 bases to trimming and J lost 1 base, with 6 bases between them.

The chain combines TRBV15 with TRBJ1-5, with 8 nucleotides matching TRBD1. Germline V gene sequence: CDR1 LNHNV, CDR2 YYDKDF (reference sequence). CDR3 length: 16 residues. Unmatched junction bases numbered 15, after V lost 5 bases and J lost 9 bases. The CDR3 coding sequence is TGTGCCACCAGCCCTACCGTGGGACAGGCTTTAGGGCCCCAGCATTTT. Protein: CATSPTVGQALGPQHF.

This chain connects TRBV6-1 to TRBJ2-1, with a weak D call TRBD2 (5 bases). The CDR3 is made up of 14 amino acids. The ends were cut back, 2 bases at V and 8 bases at J, with 13 bases in the middle. Germline loops: CDR1 MNHNS, CDR2 SASEGT. CDR3 DNA: TGTGCCAGCAGTGAATTGTCGGGATTTTATGAGCAGTTCTTC. Protein sequence: CASSELSGFYEQFF.

The rearrangement joins TRBV29-1 to TRBJ1-1; tentatively, D is TRBD1 (6 bases). Trimming pared 0 bases from V and 10 bases from J, leaving 12 bases between. Germline CDR1 SQVTM, CDR2 ANQGSEA. CDR3 length: 12 amino acids. CDR3 region: CSVEEGRGVAFF. CDR3 coding DNA: TGCAGCGTTGAAGAGGGCAGGGGTGTAGCTTTCTTT.

V and J are TRBV4-1 and TRBJ2-2; no clear D gene. V lost 0 bases, J lost 0 bases, and 14 bases lay in between. CDR3 length equals 18 residues. Germline assignment: CDR1 MGHRA and CDR2 YSYEKL. CDR3 in DNA: TGCGCCAGCAGCCAAGATGCGGCAGGCAACACGAACACCGGGGAGCTGTTTTTT. Its protein is CASSQDAAGNTNTGELFF.

The chain carries TRBV4-1 and TRBJ2-7; TRBD1 aligns across 7 bases. Per germline, CDR1 MGHRA and CDR2 YSYEKL. The J segment lost 3 bases and the V segment lost 1 base, leaving 6 bases of the junction unmatched. The CDR3 is made up of 15 amino acids. CDR3 loop: CASSQVWGQIYEQYF. The CDR3, as DNA: TGCGCCAGCAGCCAAGTTTGGGGACAGATCTACGAGCAGTACTTC.

The genes are TRBV9 and TRBJ2-7; D may be TRBD1 (6 bases). The ends were cut back, 3 bases at V and 0 bases at J, with 10 bases in the middle. The CDR3 covers 14 residues. Germline-derived CDR1 and CDR2 are SGDLS and YYNGEE. As DNA, the CDR3 is TGTGCCAGCAGCGGGACAGATCCCTCCTACGAGCAGTACTTC. This encodes CASSGTDPSYEQYF.

The chain recombines TRBV2 with TRBJ2-3, with TRBD2 matching 11 bases. The V segment lost 4 bases and the J segment 1 base; nucleotides outside the gene matches: 7. Per the germline V gene, CDR1 is SNHLY and CDR2 is FYNNEI. The CDR3 consists of 17 residues. Here the CDR3 DNA reads TGTGCCAGCAGTGGGATAGCGGGGGGGCGCGGCACAGATACGCAGTATTTT. Translation gives CASSGIAGGRGTDTQYF.

Within the sample, this clone is medium-sized. The chain combines TRBV7-2 with TRBJ1-5, with 10 bases aligning to TRBD1. This CDR3 contains 16 residues. The germline V gene encodes CDR1 SGHTA and CDR2 FQGNSA. Trimming took 5 bases from V and 7 from J; bases not matched to a gene: 11. CDR3 in DNA: TGTGCCAGCAGCCTCGTAGGGACAGGGGTAAGCCAGCCCCAGCATTTT. Translated: CASSLVGTGVSQPQHF. The whole variable domain, filled in from reference TRBV7-2 and TRBJ1-5, reads GAGVSQSPSNKVTEKGKDVELRCDPISGHTALYWYRQSLGQGLEFLIYFQGNSAPDKSGLPSDRFSAERTGGSVSTLTIQRTQQEDSAVYLCASSLVGTGVSQPQHFGDGTRLSIL.

The rearrangement links TRBV6-1 to TRBJ1-5; D gene unclear. The CDR3 is 14 amino acids. Per germline, CDR1 MNHNS and CDR2 SASEGT. Trimming took off 3 bases at V and 3 bases at J, with 9 bases between the two ends. The CDR3, as DNA: TGTGCCAGCAGTGAGGTCCCGGTCAATCAGCCCCAGCATTTT. This codes for CASSEVPVNQPQHF.

The chain is built from TRBV9 and TRBJ2-5; TRBD2 agrees at 10 bases. V lost 4 bases, J lost 2 bases, and 8 bases stayed unmatched. The CDR3 consists of 16 residues. Germline assignment: CDR1 SGDLS and CDR2 YYNGEE. CDR3 sequence (DNA): TGTGCCAGCAGCCCCGGACTAGCGGATCCTCAAGAGACCCAGTACTTC. Translation gives CASSPGLADPQETQYF.

This clone has just one count. The chain employs TRBV28 and TRBJ1-2, with D possibly being TRBD1 (6 bases). Germline values: CDR1 MDHEN, CDR2 SYDVKM. The CDR3 runs 16 residues. The germline V and J ends were trimmed by 6 bases and 1 base, with 18 bases remaining between them. DNA of the CDR3: TGTGCCAGCAGCCCGGACAGAAGACGTTTTAACTATGGCTACACCTTC. Its protein product is CASSPDRRRFNYGYTF.

This clone has only one observation. Other DNA variants within this sample encode the same CDR3. This chain uses TRBV2 with TRBJ1-1; D perhaps matches TRBD1 (5 bases). CDR3 length: 13 amino acids. V lost 4 bases, J lost 5 bases, and 11 bases lay in between. The V gene's germline CDR1 is SNHLY and CDR2 FYNNEI. CDR3 protein: CASSGGDGTEAFF. The CDR3 coding sequence is TGTGCCAGCAGTGGAGGGGACGGGACTGAAGCTTTCTTT.

This clone has a handful of counts. CDR3 nucleotides: TGCGCCAGCAGCTTAGGGACTAGCGGGAGGGCCTCGGACAATGAGCAGTTCTTC. It encodes CASSLGTSGRASDNEQFF. The rearrangement links TRBV5-1 to TRBJ2-1; 16 bases are shared with TRBD2. In germline, CDR1 is SGHRS, CDR2 YFSETQ. The CDR3 extends over 18 amino acids. V was pared by 2 bases and J by 5 bases, with 7 bases of the junction left unmatched.